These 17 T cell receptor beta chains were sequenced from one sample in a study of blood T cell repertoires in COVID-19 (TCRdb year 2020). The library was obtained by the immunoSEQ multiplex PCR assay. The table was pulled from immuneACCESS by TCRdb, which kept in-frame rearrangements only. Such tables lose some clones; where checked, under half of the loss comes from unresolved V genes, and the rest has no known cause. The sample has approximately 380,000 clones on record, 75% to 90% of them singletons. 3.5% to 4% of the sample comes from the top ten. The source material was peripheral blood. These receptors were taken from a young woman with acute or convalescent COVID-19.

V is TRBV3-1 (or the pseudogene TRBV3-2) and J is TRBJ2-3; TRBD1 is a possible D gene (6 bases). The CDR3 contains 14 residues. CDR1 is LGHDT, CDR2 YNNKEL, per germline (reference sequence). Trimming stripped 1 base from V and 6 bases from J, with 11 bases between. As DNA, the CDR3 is TGTGCCAGCAGCCAAGTCAGGGGAGTTGATACGCAGTATTTT. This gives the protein CASSQVRGVDTQYF.

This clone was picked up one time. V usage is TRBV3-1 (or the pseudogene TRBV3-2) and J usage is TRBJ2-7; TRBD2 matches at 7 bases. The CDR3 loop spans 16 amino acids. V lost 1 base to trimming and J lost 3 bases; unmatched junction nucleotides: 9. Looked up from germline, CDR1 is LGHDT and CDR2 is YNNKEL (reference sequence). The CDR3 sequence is CASSQAPSGGYYEQYF. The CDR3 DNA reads TGTGCCAGCAGCCAAGCGCCTAGCGGAGGATACTACGAGCAGTACTTC.

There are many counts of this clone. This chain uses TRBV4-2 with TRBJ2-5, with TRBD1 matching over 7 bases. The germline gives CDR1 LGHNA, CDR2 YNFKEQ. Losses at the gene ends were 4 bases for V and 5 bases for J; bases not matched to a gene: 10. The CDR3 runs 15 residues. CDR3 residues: CASSPTTGPSETQYF. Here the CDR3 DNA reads TGTGCCAGCAGCCCGACGACAGGGCCTTCGGAGACCCAGTACTTC.

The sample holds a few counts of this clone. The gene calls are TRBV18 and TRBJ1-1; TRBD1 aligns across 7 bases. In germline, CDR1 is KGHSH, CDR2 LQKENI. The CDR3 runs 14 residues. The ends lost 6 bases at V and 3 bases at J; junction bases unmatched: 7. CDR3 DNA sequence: TGTGCCAGCTCCTACAGGGGTGAAGACACTGAAGCTTTCTTT. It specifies CASSYRGEDTEAFF.

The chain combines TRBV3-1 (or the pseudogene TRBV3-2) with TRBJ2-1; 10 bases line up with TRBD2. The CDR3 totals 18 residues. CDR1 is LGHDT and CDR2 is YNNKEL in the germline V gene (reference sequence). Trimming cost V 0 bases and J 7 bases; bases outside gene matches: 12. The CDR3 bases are TGTGCCAGCAGCCAAGATCCCCGAGCGGGAGGGCCGGGTAATGAGCAGTTCTTC. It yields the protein CASSQDPRAGGPGNEQFF.

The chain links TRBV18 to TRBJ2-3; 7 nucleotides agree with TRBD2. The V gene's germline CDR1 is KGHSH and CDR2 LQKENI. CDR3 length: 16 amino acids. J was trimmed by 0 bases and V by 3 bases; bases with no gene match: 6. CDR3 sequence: CASSPSTRGSTDTQYF. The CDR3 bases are TGTGCCAGCTCACCGTCTACGCGGGGGAGCACAGATACGCAGTATTTT.

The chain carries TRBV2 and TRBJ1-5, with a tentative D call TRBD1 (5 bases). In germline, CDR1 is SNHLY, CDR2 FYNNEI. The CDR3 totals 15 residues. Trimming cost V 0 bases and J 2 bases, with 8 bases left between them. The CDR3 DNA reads TGTGCCAGCAGTGAAGCGACAGTCGGCAATCAGCCCCAGCATTTT. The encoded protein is CASSEATVGNQPQHF.

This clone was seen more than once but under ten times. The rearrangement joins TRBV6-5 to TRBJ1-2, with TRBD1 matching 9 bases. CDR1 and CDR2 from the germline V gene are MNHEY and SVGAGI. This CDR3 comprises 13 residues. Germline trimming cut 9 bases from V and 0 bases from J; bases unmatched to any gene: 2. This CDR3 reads CASGTGPNYGYTF. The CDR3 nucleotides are TGTGCCAGTGGGACAGGGCCTAACTATGGCTACACCTTC.

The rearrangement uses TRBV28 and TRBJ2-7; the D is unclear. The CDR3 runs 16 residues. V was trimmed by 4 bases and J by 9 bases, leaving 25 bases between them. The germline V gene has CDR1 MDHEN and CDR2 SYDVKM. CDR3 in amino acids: CASSSPPLIPLRGQYF. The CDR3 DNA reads TGTGCCAGCAGTTCCCCCCCACTGATACCACTACGAGGGCAGTACTTC.

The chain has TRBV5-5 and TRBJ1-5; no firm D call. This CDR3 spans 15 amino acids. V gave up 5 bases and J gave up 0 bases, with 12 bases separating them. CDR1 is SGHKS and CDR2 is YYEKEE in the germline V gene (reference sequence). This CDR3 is CASSSDPGSNQPQHF. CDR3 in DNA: TGTGCCAGCAGTTCTGACCCGGGTAGCAATCAGCCCCAGCATTTT. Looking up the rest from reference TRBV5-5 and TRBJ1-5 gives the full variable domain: DAGVTQSPTHLIKTRGQQVTLRCSPISGHKSVSWYQQVLGQGPQFIFQYYEKEERGRGNFPDRFSARQFPNYSSELNVNALLLGDSALYLCASSSDPGSNQPQHFGDGTRLSIL.

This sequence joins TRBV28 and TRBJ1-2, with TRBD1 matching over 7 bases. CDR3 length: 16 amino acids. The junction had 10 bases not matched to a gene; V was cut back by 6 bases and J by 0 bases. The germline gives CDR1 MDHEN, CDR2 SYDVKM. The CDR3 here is CASSPTGTASNYGYTF. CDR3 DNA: TGTGCCAGCAGCCCTACAGGGACAGCATCTAACTATGGCTACACCTTC.

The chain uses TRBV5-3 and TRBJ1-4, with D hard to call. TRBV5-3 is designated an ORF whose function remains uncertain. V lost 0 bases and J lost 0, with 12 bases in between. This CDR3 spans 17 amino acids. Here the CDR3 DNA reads TGTGCCAGAAGCTTGGGTGGAGGGCGTGCAACTAATGAAAAACTGTTTTTT. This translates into CARSLGGGRATNEKLFF.

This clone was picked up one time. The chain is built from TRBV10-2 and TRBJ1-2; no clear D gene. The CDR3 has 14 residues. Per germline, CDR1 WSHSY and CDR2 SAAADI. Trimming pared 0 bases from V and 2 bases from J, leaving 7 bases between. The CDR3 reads CASSESDGNYGYTF. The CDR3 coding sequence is TGCGCCAGCAGTGAGTCCGACGGGAACTATGGCTACACCTTC.

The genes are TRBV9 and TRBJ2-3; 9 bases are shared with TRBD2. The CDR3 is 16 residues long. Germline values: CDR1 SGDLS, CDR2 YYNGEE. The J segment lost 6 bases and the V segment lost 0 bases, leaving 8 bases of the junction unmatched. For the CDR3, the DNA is TGTGCCAGCAGCGTAGTCGTGGCGGGAGGGTATGATACGCAGTATTTT. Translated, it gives CASSVVVAGGYDTQYF.

CDR3 in amino acids: CASQGGSTDTQYF. CDR3 DNA: TGTGCCAGCCAGGGAGGGAGCACAGATACGCAGTATTTT. The V call is TRBV9, the J call TRBJ2-3; 7 nucleotides agree with TRBD2. The V and J ends lost 7 bases and 0 bases, in that order; junction bases with no gene match: 2. This CDR3 comprises 13 residues. Germline V lookup: CDR1 SGDLS, CDR2 YYNGEE.

The CDR3 loop is CASSAPGGGNTIYF. The CDR3 DNA follows: TGTGCCAGCAGCGCACCCGGAGGTGGGAACACCATATATTTT. The V and J genes are TRBV9 and TRBJ1-3; D not resolved. Trimming shortened V by 3 bases and J by 7 bases, and 14 bases separated the two germline ends. The CDR3 has 14 amino acids. CDR1 and CDR2 from the germline V gene are SGDLS and YYNGEE.

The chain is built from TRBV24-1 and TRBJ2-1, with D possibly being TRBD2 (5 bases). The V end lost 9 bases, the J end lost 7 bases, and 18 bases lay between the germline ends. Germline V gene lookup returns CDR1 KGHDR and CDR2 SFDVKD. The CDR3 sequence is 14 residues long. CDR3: CATQPRDPGNEQFF. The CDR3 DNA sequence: TGTGCCACCCAGCCCCGGGATCCCGGGAATGAGCAGTTCTTC.